This T cell receptor beta chain appears in the sequencing data of a study of T cells in Graves' hyperthyroidism and ophthalmopathy (dated by TCRdb to the late 2010s). With regard to the full study: Peripheral blood samples were taken at initial diagnosis, before any treatment was given. To identify TCR V-J signatures that set the groups apart, the researchers used a discovery cohort of about a hundred patients, made up of approximately 43 with Graves' ophthalmopathy and 57 with stable Graves' hyperthyroidism. Prospective prediction of ophthalmopathy was tested in an independent validation cohort of under 20 hyperthyroidism patients and 17 patients who later progressed to ophthalmopathy. For training and testing, the roughly 100 patients in the discovery cohort were randomly divided in a 7:3 ratio. The study also compared thyroid tissue and blood T-cell repertoires from five or six Graves' hyperthyroidism patients. Following sampling, methimazole starting at 30 mg daily was given to hyperthyroidism patients, and high-dose intravenous methylprednisolone was given to ophthalmopathy patients. The paper describes TCR Vbeta CDR3 sequencing of 140 or so peripheral blood samples, made up of roughly 40 ophthalmopathy patients, some 80 hyperthyroidism patients and some 17 progressor patients. What the study reported, not specific to this receptor: A 13 V-J signature model separated ophthalmopathy from stable hyperthyroidism, with around 88% sensitivity and approximately 81% specificity in cross-validation and 80%/75% in testing. In validation, the model predicted progression to ophthalmopathy a median of roughly 6.5 months before onset, with 65% to 71% sensitivity and roughly 73% specificity. Blood samples also contained most of the expanded thyroid clonotypes (frequency above 0.001), which suggests that blood repertoires may reflect thyroid immune responses. Sample size was not statistically predetermined, and investigators were not blinded to group allocation.

Ophthalmopathy patients had moderately to severely active disease, with a Clinical Activity Score of 3 or more, a NOSPECS grade of 4 or more, and a disease duration of less than 3 months. The study excluded patients with uncontrolled infections, other autoimmune diseases, pregnancy or lactation. Diagnoses relied on clinical symptoms, serum thyroxine and TRAb, thyroid ultrasound and orbital computed tomography. PBMCs were separated from under 12 ml of fresh peripheral blood using Ficoll-Paque density gradient centrifugation. Trizol reagent was used to extract total RNA, and RNA quality was then checked on an Agilent 2100 Bioanalyzer. This clonotype was detected many times. Its antigen remains unidentified. It has no much larger one-base neighbor in the sample; base qualities were not kept. Here V drops 8 bases and J drops 9 bases, and the junction holds 9 bases not matched to any gene. Including cysteine and phenylalanine, the CDR3 has 14 amino acids. Here the CDR3 DNA is all that survives: 42 bases in frame from base 1. CDR1 and CDR2 are drawn from the germline V gene: MNHNS, SASEGT.

Amplification of TCR beta CDR3 regions was carried out from RNA transcripts. The TCR CDR3 was subjected to a first round of RT-PCR using the HTBI primer set and the Qiagen OneStep RT-PCR kit. A second multiplex PCR round built the libraries, followed by size selection and purification. Sequencing of the libraries was done on an Illumina HiSeq2000 using paired-end 100 bp reads. In the source study's methods: SOAPnuke was used to process the raw data, throwing out any read that contained adapters or uncalled bases, had a mean Phred below 15, or lacked an exact constant-primer or identifier match. COPE v1.2.5 was used to merge high-quality paired reads, and clonotypes were defined as unique nucleotide sequences. MiTCR v1.1 was used to align clonotypes to the IMGT TRBV, TRBD and TRBJ reference segments. Analysis was restricted to V-J combinations with a frequency above 0.0001, which covered approximately 99% of repertoires. The TCS score was defined as the ratio of F50 (clonal expansion) to E x V (chaos), calculated using BLOSUM62-based TCRdist between CDR3 peptides within each V-J. Welch's t-statistics and random forest reduced 500 to 650 V-J features to 10 to 15, which were used in a naive Bayes classifier (R e1071). TCRdb reprocessed the public reads (quality trimming at Q25 with fastp, clone calling with MiXCR) and kept in-frame beta chains. All rows with the same CDR3 protein become a single entry with the most common DNA and genes. The V and J calls and clone size come from TCRdb's table, not from the authors' own analysis. The sample has hundreds of thousands of distinct CDR3 sequences on record, roughly 18% of them singletons. Less than 45% of the sample belongs to the ten largest clones.

This receptor was taken from a man aged 50-60 years with Graves' ophthalmopathy. The chain is assembled from TRBV6-1 and TRBJ1-6, with 8 central nucleotides matching TRBD1. The material sequenced was blood. This receptor has the CDR3 CASGAGTGGSPLHF. The base sequence is TGTGCCAGCGGGGCCGGGACAGGCGGTTCACCCCTCCACTTT.